The rows below give T cell receptor beta chains drawn from one sample of a study of cytomegalovirus exposure and HLA in healthy donors. Measured with immunoSEQ multiplex PCR; TCRdb has only the in-frame clones, and not every one. The sample carries under 150,000 clones, just under 80% recorded once. What was sequenced was PBMCs. All receptors derive from a woman aged 40 to 49 in good health and CMV-seronegative. The CDR3 runs from the conserved cysteine through the conserved F or W. D genes are given only for firm matches. Rows may omit the clone size; those that give it use once, few, many or a size class.

NA	NA	TRBV7-6	TRBJ2-5	TGTGCCAGCAGCTTAGTAGGAGATGCCGTAGAGACCCAGTACTTC	CASSLVGDAVETQYF
NA	NA	TRBV28	TRBJ2-1	TGTGCCAGCAGACAGGAGGAGGGATCTAGTGAGCAGTTCTTC	CASRQEEGSSEQFF
once	TRBD2	TRBV7-6	TRBJ2-2	TGTGCCAGCAGCCAGGGACTACCGAACACCGGGGAGCTGTTTTTT	CASSQGLPNTGELFF
NA	NA	TRBV10-3	TRBJ2-1	TGTGCCATCAGTGAGCGGGGACTGGACAATGAGCAGTTCTTC	CAISERGLDNEQFF
NA	NA	TRBV13	TRBJ1-6	TGTGCCAGCAGCCCGACAAATTCACCCCTCCACTTT	CASSPTNSPLHF
few	TRBD1	TRBV2	TRBJ1-5	TGTGCCAGCAGTGCTATCGGGAGGACAGGGTATCAGCCCCAGCATTTT	CASSAIGRTGYQPQHF
NA	NA	TRBV5-1	TRBJ1-1	TGCGCCAGCAGCTTGGAGGGAAGAACAGGCACTGAAGCTTTCTTT	CASSLEGRTGTEAFF
few	NA	TRBV6-1	TRBJ2-7	TGTGCCAGCAGTGAAAGTTCCCGAGACTGGATCACCTACGAGCAGTACTTC	CASSESSRDWITYEQYF
NA	NA	TRBV6-5	TRBJ2-1	TGTGCCAGCAGATCCCGACAGATTGGGAATGAGCAGTTCTTC	CASRSRQIGNEQFF
NA	NA	TRBV7-9	TRBJ1-1	TGTGCCAGCAGCTTAGCTGGCAGTCTGAACACTGAAGCTTTCTTT	CASSLAGSLNTEAFF
NA	TRBD1	TRBV10-3	TRBJ2-3	TGTGCCATCAGTGATACAGGGGGAACAGATACGCAGTATTTT	CAISDTGGTDTQYF
few	NA	TRBV27	TRBJ1-6	TGTGCCAGCAGTTCTCGGACAGATAGCTCCTATAATTCACCCCTCCACTTT	CASSSRTDSSYNSPLHF
NA	TRBD2	TRBV9	TRBJ2-1	TGTGCCAGCAGCGTAACCGTCCTAGCGGGAGGGCCGGATGAGCAGTTCTTC	CASSVTVLAGGPDEQFF
NA	TRBD1	TRBV5-5	TRBJ2-5	TGTGCCAGCAGCCTACTTGATTTGACAGGGCCGCAAGAGACCCAGTACTTC	CASSLLDLTGPQETQYF
NA	TRBD1	TRBV28	TRBJ1-5	TGTGCCAGCAGTATCGTAACAGGGGGGGGCCATCAGCCCCAGCATTTT	CASSIVTGGGHQPQHF
NA	TRBD1	TRBV18	TRBJ1-1	TGTGCCAGCTCACAATCCGGGACAGGGGGCAGTTGGACTGAAGCTTTCTTT	CASSQSGTGGSWTEAFF
few	NA	TRBV9	TRBJ2-2	TGTGCCAGCAGCTCAGGGGGGCGCACCGGGGAGCTGTTTTTT	CASSSGGRTGELFF
NA	TRBD1	TRBV6-5	TRBJ1-1	TGTGCCAGCAGTGGTGGGGACAGGGGGTATACTGAAGCTTTCTTT	CASSGGDRGYTEAFF
NA	TRBD1	TRBV28	TRBJ1-4	TGTGCCAGCAGCCGGGACAGGGGAGAGGAAAAACTGTTTTTT	CASSRDRGEEKLFF
NA	NA	TRBV28	TRBJ1-6	TGTGCCAGCAGTTTCGGAGGGGATTCACCCCTCCACTTT	CASSFGGDSPLHF
NA	NA	TRBV14	TRBJ1-1	TGTGCCAGCAGCCAAGAAACAGGTAGCTTGCAAACTGAAGCTTTCTTT	CASSQETGSLQTEAFF
NA	NA	TRBV6-5	TRBJ1-5	TGTGCCAGCAGTTACTCGGGAGGGAATCAGCCCCAGCATTTT	CASSYSGGNQPQHF
NA	TRBD1	TRBV9	TRBJ2-7	TGTGCCAGCAGCGTAGCAGCGGGACAGGGCTACGAGCAGTACTTC	CASSVAAGQGYEQYF
NA	NA	TRBV28	TRBJ1-1	TGTGCCAGCAGGCCCTCCGGAGGACGGACTGAAGCTTTCTTT	CASRPSGGRTEAFF
NA	TRBD1	TRBV15	TRBJ1-4	TGTGCCACCAGCACAGGACAGGGCGAAAAACTGTTTTTT	CATSTGQGEKLFF
NA	NA	TRBV7-2	TRBJ1-1	TGTGCCAGCACACAGGGAAGACTGTCGGGCACTGAAGCTTTCTTT	CASTQGRLSGTEAFF
NA	TRBD1	TRBV25-1	TRBJ2-2	TGTGCCAGCAGTCCTCAGGGGGCGGGCGGGGAGCTGTTTTTT	CASSPQGAGGELFF
NA	NA	TRBV9	TRBJ2-5	TGTGCCAGCAGCGTACAAGGGCCCGGCGCAGGGGTAAAAGAGACCCAGTACTTC	CASSVQGPGAGVKETQYF
NA	NA	TRBV15	TRBJ1-1	TGTGCCACCAGCCGTACGGGGAACACTGAAGCTTTCTTT	CATSRTGNTEAFF
NA	NA	TRBV10-3	TRBJ2-3	TGTGCCATCAGTGAGTCGATTACTAGTGATACGCAGTATTTT	CAISESITSDTQYF
few	TRBD2	TRBV2	TRBJ2-3	TGTGCCAGCAGTGGGGTAGCGGGGAACACAGATACGCAGTATTTT	CASSGVAGNTDTQYF
NA	NA	TRBV5-6	TRBJ2-1	TGTGCCAGCAGCTTGTCGGGAGTGCTCAATGAGCAGTTCTTC	CASSLSGVLNEQFF
NA	NA	TRBV27	TRBJ1-2	TGTGCCAGCAGTTTTCGAGGTTTGGGTGGCTACACCTTC	CASSFRGLGGYTF
NA	NA	TRBV9	TRBJ1-1	TGTGCCAGCAGCGAGTCGGGGAATTTGAACACTGAAGCTTTCTTT	CASSESGNLNTEAFF
NA	TRBD1	TRBV7-9	TRBJ1-6	TGTGCCAGCAGCGACGGGACAGGGGACTCACCCCTCCACTTT	CASSDGTGDSPLHF
NA	NA	TRBV28	TRBJ1-5	TGTGCCAGCGAGGGGGATACTAGCAATCAGCCCCAGCATTTT	CASEGDTSNQPQHF
NA	TRBD1	TRBV7-3	TRBJ2-3	TGTGCCAGCAGCTTAATGGGACAGGGGGCGGGAGATACGCAGTATTTT	CASSLMGQGAGDTQYF
NA	TRBD2	TRBV7-3	TRBJ2-1	TGTGCCAGCAGTCCGGGACTAGCGGGAGTAAAGCAGTTCTTC	CASSPGLAGVKQFF
once	TRBD2	TRBV11-2	TRBJ2-3	TGTGCCAGCAGCCGGGGACTAGCGGGGGGGCCAAGCACAGATACGCAGTATTTT	CASSRGLAGGPSTDTQYF
NA	NA	TRBV7-9	TRBJ1-3	TGTGCCAGCAGCTTATTGGACGACAGCTACTCTGGAAACACCATATATTTT	CASSLLDDSYSGNTIYF
NA	TRBD2	TRBV5-5	TRBJ2-3	TGTGCCAGCAGCAGTACTAGCGGGGAAACCTTCACAGATACGCAGTATTTT	CASSSTSGETFTDTQYF
NA	NA	TRBV6-1	TRBJ2-7	TGTGCCAGCAGTGAACAGGGGTACGAGCAGTACTTC	CASSEQGYEQYF
few	NA	TRBV19	TRBJ1-1	TGTGCCAGTACGGGAGGTAGGGCTTTCTTT	CASTGGRAFF
NA	TRBD2	TRBV9	TRBJ2-1	TGTGCCAGCAGCGTAGGGATAGCGGGAGTGGATAATGAGCAGTTCTTC	CASSVGIAGVDNEQFF
few	NA	TRBV27	TRBJ2-1	TGTGCCAGCAGTCGTCCTAGCGTGTACAATGAGCAGTTCTTC	CASSRPSVYNEQFF
once	TRBD1	TRBV2	TRBJ2-7	TGTGCCAGCAGTGCAGGGGGCGACGAGCAGTACTTC	CASSAGGDEQYF
NA	NA	TRBV7-9	TRBJ2-2	TGTGCCAGCAGCGATATAGCGGCCGGGGGCGGGGAGCTGTTTTTT	CASSDIAAGGGELFF
NA	NA	TRBV9	TRBJ2-3	TGTGCCAGCAGTTTATACCAGTCACGCACAGATACGCAGTATTTT	CASSLYQSRTDTQYF
few	NA	TRBV14	TRBJ2-3	TGTGCCAGCAGCCAACTAACGGGAGCAGATACGCAGTATTTT	CASSQLTGADTQYF